This T cell receptor beta chain was profiled in a study of radiation and T cells in renal cell carcinoma. Study-level points and caveats: In blood, top tumor clones expanded by 2 weeks, shrinking by 4.

CDR1 is GTSNPN and CDR2 is SVGIG in the germline V gene (reference sequence). Trimming stripped 0 bases from V and 4 bases from J, with 15 bases between. The CDR3 is 15 residues long. Specified time point: blood 4 weeks post-SBRT, at nephrectomy. Treatment of the sample: 15 Gy SBRT to primary tumor, nephrectomy 4 weeks later. Nephrectomy followed 15 Gy stereotactic body radiation by 4 weeks. Blood was sampled at baseline, 2 weeks and 4 weeks after SBRT. Of note for this clone: Its antigen is unknown.

Data came from immunoSEQ multiplex PCR; TCRdb stores just in-frame clones and leaves some out. The repertoire consists of roughly 160,000 clones, with about 88% occurring once and the leading ten covering approximately 10%. The rearrangement links TRBV30 to TRBJ1-2; D remains ambiguous. The sequencing here drew on blood, taken from a patient whose treatment included radiotherapy and nephrectomy. This sequence originates from a woman in her fifties or sixties with renal cell carcinoma. In DNA, the CDR3 is TGTGCCTGGAGTGTACAGACCCTAAGAAGCTATGGCTACACCTTC. The encoded protein is CAWSVQTLRSYGYTF.